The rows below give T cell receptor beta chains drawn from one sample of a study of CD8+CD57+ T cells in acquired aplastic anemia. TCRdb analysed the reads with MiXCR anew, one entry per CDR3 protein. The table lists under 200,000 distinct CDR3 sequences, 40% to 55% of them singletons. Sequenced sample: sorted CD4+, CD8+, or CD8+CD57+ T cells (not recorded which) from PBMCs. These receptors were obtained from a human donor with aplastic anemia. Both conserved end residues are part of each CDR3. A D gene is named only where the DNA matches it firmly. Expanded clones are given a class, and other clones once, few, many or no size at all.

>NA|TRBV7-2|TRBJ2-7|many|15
TGTGCCAGCAGCTTTGTCAGACAGGAAACCTACGAGCAGTACTTC
CASSFVRQETYEQYF
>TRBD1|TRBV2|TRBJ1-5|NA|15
TGTGCCGGTAGGACAGGGGGCACGGGCAATCAGCCCCAGCATTTT
CAGRTGGTGNQPQHF
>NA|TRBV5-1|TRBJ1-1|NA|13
TGCGCCAGCAGCTTTGAGGGTTGGACTGAAGCTTTCTTT
CASSFEGWTEAFF
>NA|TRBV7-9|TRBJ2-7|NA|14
TGTGCCAGCAGCTCGTCGACTGGAGAGTACGAGCAGTACTTC
CASSSSTGEYEQYF
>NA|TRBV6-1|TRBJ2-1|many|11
TGTGCCAGCAGTGAAGGAACTGAACAGTTCTTC
CASSEGTEQFF
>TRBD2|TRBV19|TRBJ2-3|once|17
TGTGCCAGTAGTATAGATCATCTAGCGGGAGGGACGGGTACGCAGTATTTT
CASSIDHLAGGTGTQYF
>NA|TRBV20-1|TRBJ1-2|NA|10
TGCAGTGCAAATGAGCTACTCTACACCTTC
CSANELLYTF
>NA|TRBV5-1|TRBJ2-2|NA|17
TGCGCCAGCAGCTTGGCTGCGGGGTTGTATGGTGTCGGGGAGCTGTTTTTT
CASSLAAGLYGVGELFF
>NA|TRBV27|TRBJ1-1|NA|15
TGTGCCAGCAGCCCCCGACCGGGACAACCGACTGAAGCTTTCTTT
CASSPRPGQPTEAFF
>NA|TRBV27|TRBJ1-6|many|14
TGTGCCAGCAGTTCCTGGGACCTCAATTCACCCCTCCACTTT
CASSSWDLNSPLHF
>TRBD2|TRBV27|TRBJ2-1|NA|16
TGTGCCAGCAGTTCTCTTGCGGGAGCACCCTACAATGAGCAGTTCTTC
CASSSLAGAPYNEQFF
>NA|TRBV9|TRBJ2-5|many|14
TGTGCCAGCAGCCCTCGGACGGAAGGGGAGACCCAGTACTTC
CASSPRTEGETQYF
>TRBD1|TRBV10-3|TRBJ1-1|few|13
TGTGCCATCACCGGGACAGAGAACACTGAAGCTTTCTTT
CAITGTENTEAFF
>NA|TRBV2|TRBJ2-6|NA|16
TGTGCCAGCAGTGAGAGTCGGGGCTCTGGGGCCAACGTCCTGACTTTC
CASSESRGSGANVLTF
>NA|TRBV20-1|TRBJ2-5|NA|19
TGCAGTGCTAGAGGGACGGGGGAGGCCCAGACTTTCCAACAAGAGACCCAGTACTTC
CSARGTGEAQTFQQETQYF
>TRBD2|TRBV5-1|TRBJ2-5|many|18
TGCGCCAGCGTTAGGGGACTAGCGGGGGTCTTACCGGGGGAGACCCAGTACTTC
CASVRGLAGVLPGETQYF
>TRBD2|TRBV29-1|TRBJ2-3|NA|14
TGCAGCGTTGGGAGGCTAGCGGGGCAAGATACGCAGTATTTT
CSVGRLAGQDTQYF
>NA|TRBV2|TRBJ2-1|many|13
TGTGCCAGCAGTGACCCTAGGTTCAATGAGCAGTTCTTC
CASSDPRFNEQFF
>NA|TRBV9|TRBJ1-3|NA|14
TGTGCCAGCAGCGTTTGGGGCTCTGGAAACACCATATATTTT
CASSVWGSGNTIYF
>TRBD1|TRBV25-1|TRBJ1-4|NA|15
TGTGCCAGCAGCGACCCCGGGACAGGGGGTGAAAAACTGTTTTTT
CASSDPGTGGEKLFF
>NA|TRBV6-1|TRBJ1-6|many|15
TGTGCCAGCAGCGCTCCGGGACACAGTAATTCACCCCTCCACTTT
CASSAPGHSNSPLHF
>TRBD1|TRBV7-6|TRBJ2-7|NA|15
TGTGCCAGCAGCTTATCCCGAGACAGGGAGTACGAGCAGTACTTC
CASSLSRDREYEQYF
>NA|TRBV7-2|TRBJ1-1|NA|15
TGTGCCAGCAGCTTAAGTCAGGGATTTGGCACTGAAGCTTTCTTT
CASSLSQGFGTEAFF
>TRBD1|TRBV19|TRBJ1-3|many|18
TGTGCCAGTAGTACCCAGCGGACAGGCGAATACTCTGGAAACACCATATATTTT
CASSTQRTGEYSGNTIYF
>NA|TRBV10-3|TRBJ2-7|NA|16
TGTGCCATCAGTGAGTTAGACAGGTCTTCATCCTACGAGCAGTACTTC
CAISELDRSSSYEQYF
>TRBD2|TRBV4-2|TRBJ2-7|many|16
TGTGCCAGCAGCCAAGCTGTGGGACTAGCGGGCTACGAGCAGTACTTC
CASSQAVGLAGYEQYF
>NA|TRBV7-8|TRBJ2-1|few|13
TGTGCCAGCAGCTTAGGACGCCGAAATGAGCAGTTCTTC
CASSLGRRNEQFF
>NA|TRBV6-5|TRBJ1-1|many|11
TGTGCCAGCCTTGGTTACACTGAAGCTTTCTTT
CASLGYTEAFF
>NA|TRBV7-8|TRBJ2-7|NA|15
TGTGCCAGCAGCTTAGATCGCTGGGGTCCCCACGAGCAGTACTTC
CASSLDRWGPHEQYF
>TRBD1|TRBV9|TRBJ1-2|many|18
TGTGCCAGCAGCTCGCGAGGAGGGGGGGACAGGGGGCTTCATGGCTACACCTTC
CASSSRGGGDRGLHGYTF
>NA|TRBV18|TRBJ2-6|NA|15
TGTGCCAGCTCACTGACAAGCTCTGGGGCCAACGTCCTGACTTTC
CASSLTSSGANVLTF
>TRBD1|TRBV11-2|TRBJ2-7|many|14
TGTGCCAGCAGCTTGACAGGGGCTACCTACGAGCAGTACTTC
CASSLTGATYEQYF
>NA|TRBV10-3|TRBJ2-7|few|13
TGTGCCGTCTGCCGGGACCACAACTACGAGCAGTACTTC
CAVCRDHNYEQYF
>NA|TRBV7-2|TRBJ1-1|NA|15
TGTGCCAGCAGCTTAGGGGGGCGCATGAACACTGAAGCTTTCTTT
CASSLGGRMNTEAFF
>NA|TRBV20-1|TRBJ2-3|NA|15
TGCAGTGCTAGGGGTAGCGGACGGAACACAGATACGCAGTATTTT
CSARGSGRNTDTQYF
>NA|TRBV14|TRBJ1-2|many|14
TGTGCCAGCAGCCAAGATTGGGACGTCGGCGGCTACACCTTC
CASSQDWDVGGYTF